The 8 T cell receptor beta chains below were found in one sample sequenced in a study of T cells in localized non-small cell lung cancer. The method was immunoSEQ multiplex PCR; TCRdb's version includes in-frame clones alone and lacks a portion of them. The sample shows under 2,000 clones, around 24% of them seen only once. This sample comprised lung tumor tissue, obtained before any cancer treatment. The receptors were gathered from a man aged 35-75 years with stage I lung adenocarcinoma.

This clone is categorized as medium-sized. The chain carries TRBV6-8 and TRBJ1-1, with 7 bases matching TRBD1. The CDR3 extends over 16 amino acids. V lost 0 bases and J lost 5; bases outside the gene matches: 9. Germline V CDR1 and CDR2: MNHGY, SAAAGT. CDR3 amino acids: CASSYSGLGTETEAFF. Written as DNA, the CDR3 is TGTGCCAGCAGTTACTCTGGGTTGGGGACAGAGACTGAAGCTTTCTTT.

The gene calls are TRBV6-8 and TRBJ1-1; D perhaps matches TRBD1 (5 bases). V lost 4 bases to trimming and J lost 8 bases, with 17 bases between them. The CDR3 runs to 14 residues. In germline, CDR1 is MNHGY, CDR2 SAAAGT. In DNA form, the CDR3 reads TGTGCCAGCAGTTCTCCTGGGGCGGGATTGGAAGCTTTCTTT. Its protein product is CASSSPGAGLEAFF.

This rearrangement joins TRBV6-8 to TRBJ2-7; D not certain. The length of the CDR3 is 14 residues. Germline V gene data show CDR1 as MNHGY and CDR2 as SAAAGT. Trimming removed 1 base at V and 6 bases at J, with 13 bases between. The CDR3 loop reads CASSYWSSSFEQYF. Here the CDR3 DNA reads TGTGCCAGCAGTTACTGGAGTAGCTCGTTCGAGCAGTACTTC.

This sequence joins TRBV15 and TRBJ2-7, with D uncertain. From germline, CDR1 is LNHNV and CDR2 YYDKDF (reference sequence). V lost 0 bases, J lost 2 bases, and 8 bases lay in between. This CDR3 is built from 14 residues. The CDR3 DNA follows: TGTGCCACCAGCAGAGAGGGCGGAACCTACGAGCAGTACTTC. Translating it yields CATSREGGTYEQYF.

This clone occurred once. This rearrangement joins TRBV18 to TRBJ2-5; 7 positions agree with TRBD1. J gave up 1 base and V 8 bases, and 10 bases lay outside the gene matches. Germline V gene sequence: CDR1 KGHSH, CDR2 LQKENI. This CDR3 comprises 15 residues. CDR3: CASTHRGLLQETQYF. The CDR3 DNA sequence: TGTGCCAGCACTCACAGGGGCCTTCTCCAAGAGACCCAGTACTTC.

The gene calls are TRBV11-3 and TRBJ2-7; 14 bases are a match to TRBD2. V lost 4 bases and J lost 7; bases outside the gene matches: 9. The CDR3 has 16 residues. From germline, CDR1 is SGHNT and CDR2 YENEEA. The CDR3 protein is CASSSGTSGSWLEQYF. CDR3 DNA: TGTGCCAGCAGCTCCGGGACTAGCGGGAGCTGGTTGGAGCAGTACTTC.

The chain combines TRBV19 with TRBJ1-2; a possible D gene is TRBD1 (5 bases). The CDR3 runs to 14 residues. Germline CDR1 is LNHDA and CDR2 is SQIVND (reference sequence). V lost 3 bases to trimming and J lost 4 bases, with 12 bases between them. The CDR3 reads CASSMGQGTYGYTF. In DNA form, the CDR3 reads TGTGCCAGTAGTATGGGGCAGGGAACCTATGGCTACACCTTC.

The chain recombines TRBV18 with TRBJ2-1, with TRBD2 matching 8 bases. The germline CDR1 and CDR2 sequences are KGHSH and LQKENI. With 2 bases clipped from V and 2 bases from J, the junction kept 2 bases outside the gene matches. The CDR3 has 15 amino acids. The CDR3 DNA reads TGTGCCAGCTCACCAGCCGGGAGGGCCTACAATGAGCAGTTCTTC. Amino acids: CASSPAGRAYNEQFF.